A single sample gave rise to the 21 T cell receptor beta chains below, sequenced in a study of T-cell memory formation after mild COVID-19. TCRdb analysed the 5' RACE reads with MiXCR anew, one entry per CDR3 protein. The repertoire holds 200,000 to 300,000 distinct CDR3 sequences, with 15% as singletons. Sequenced material: PBMCs or a T cell subset sorted from them (not recorded which). These TCRs come from an adult woman who had mild COVID-19 (a few samples of this study predate the infection). Cell type and time point are not known.

There are a few counts of this clonotype. The chain joins TRBV7-2 to TRBJ2-6; no clear D gene. V lost 1 base, J lost 4 bases, and 8 bases lay in between. This CDR3 has 15 amino acids. The germline V gene encodes CDR1 SGHTA and CDR2 FQGNSA. The CDR3 reads CASSLEARGANVLTF. In DNA form, the CDR3 reads TGTGCCAGCAGCTTAGAGGCGCGAGGGGCCAACGTCCTGACTTTC. The full variable domain, with the rest looked up from reference TRBV7-2 and TRBJ2-6, is GAGVSQSPSNKVTEKGKDVELRCDPISGHTALYWYRQSLGQGLEFLIYFQGNSAPDKSGLPSDRFSAERTGGSVSTLTIQRTQQEDSAVYLCASSLEARGANVLTFGAGSRLTVL.

In its sample, this clonotype was seen a few times. The chain carries TRBV4-1 and TRBJ2-2, with D unclear. V dropped 0 bases and J dropped 10 bases, with 12 bases sitting between them. CDR3 length equals 14 residues. Germline V gene lookup returns CDR1 MGHRA and CDR2 YSYEKL. CDR3 in DNA: TGCGCCAGCAGCCAAGATAGACGTTCGGTGGAGCTGTTTTTT. This codes for CASSQDRRSVELFF.

This rearrangement joins TRBV4-2 to TRBJ2-6; a weak D match, TRBD1 (5 bases). Trimming cost V 0 bases and J 0 bases, with 6 bases left between them. CDR1 is LGHNA and CDR2 is YNFKEQ in the germline V gene. The CDR3 is 16 residues long. The CDR3 sequence is CASSQDGASGANVLTF. The CDR3 DNA reads as TGTGCCAGCAGCCAAGATGGGGCCTCTGGGGCCAACGTCCTGACTTTC.

The chain combines TRBV7-2 with TRBJ2-3; 9 bases map to TRBD2. The V gene end was trimmed by 1 base and the J gene end by 3 bases; junction bases not matched to a gene: 5. The CDR3 sequence is 16 residues long. CDR1 and CDR2 from the germline V gene are SGHTA and FQGNSA. Here the CDR3 reads CASSLVRGRATDTQYF. CDR3 DNA: TGTGCCAGCAGCTTAGTCCGCGGGAGGGCGACAGATACGCAGTATTTT.

The chain links TRBV5-1 to TRBJ2-5; unclear D gene. Between the trimmed V and J ends, which lost 2 bases and 5 bases, there was a span of 13 bases. The CDR3 contains 14 residues. Germline V gene data show CDR1 as SGHRS and CDR2 as YFSETQ. CDR3 protein: CASSFPSPEETQYF. The CDR3 coding sequence is TGCGCCAGCAGCTTCCCATCCCCGGAGGAGACCCAGTACTTC. Variable domain in full (rest from reference TRBV5-1 and TRBJ2-5): KAGVTQTPRYLIKTRGQQVTLSCSPISGHRSVSWYQQTPGQGLQFLFEYFSETQRNKGNFPGRFSGRQFSNSRSEMNVSTLELGDSALYLCASSFPSPEETQYFGPGTRLLVL.

This clonotype was seen a few times. J is TRBJ2-1 and V is TRBV5-1; 9 nucleotides align to TRBD2. The CDR3 runs to 18 residues. Trimming removed 4 bases from V and 0 bases from J; junction bases left unmatched: 11. CDR1 is SGHRS and CDR2 is YFSETQ in the germline V gene. CDR3 region: CASSPVTSGFSSYNEQFF. The DNA for the CDR3 is TGCGCCAGCAGCCCGGTTACTAGCGGGTTCAGCTCCTACAATGAGCAGTTCTTC.

This clonotype showed up many times. The chain has TRBV12-3 or TRBV12-4 and TRBJ1-5; D gene ambiguous. V was trimmed by 8 bases and J by 2 bases, leaving 10 bases between them. CDR3 length: 13 residues. The CDR3 nucleotides are TGTGCCAGCTCACTCGATGGCAATCAGCCCCAGCATTTT. Translation: CASSLDGNQPQHF.

This clonotype was observed a handful of times. J is TRBJ1-1 and V is TRBV6-2 or TRBV6-3; a possible D gene is TRBD1 (5 bases). This CDR3 region has 12 residues. V was shortened by 5 bases and J by 11 bases, with 15 bases between the two germline ends. The germline CDR1 and CDR2 sequences are MNHEY and SVGEGT. CDR3 protein: CASSPGGGTAFF. The CDR3 DNA sequence: TGTGCCAGCAGTCCAGGAGGAGGGACGGCTTTCTTT.

This chain links TRBV14 with TRBJ2-2, with D uncertain. Germline CDR1 is SGHDN and CDR2 is FVKESK. With 0 bases removed from V and 0 bases from J, the gap between germline ends came to 5 bases. The CDR3 spans 15 residues. CDR3 sequence: CASSQDQTNTGELFF. CDR3 nucleotide sequence: TGTGCCAGCAGCCAAGACCAGACGAACACCGGGGAGCTGTTTTTT.

This clonotype appeared many times. The chain joins TRBV3-1 to TRBJ2-5; TRBD2 matches at 8 bases. V shed 4 bases and J 5 bases; nucleotides not matched to a gene: 6. The CDR3 has 14 amino acids. Germline V lookup: CDR1 LGHDT, CDR2 YNNKEL (reference sequence). CDR3 protein: CASSLSGSSETQYF. The CDR3 DNA reads as TGTGCCAGCAGCCTGAGCGGGAGTAGTGAGACCCAGTACTTC.

This clonotype was recorded a few times. The chain joins TRBV3-1 to TRBJ2-1; tentatively, D is TRBD1 or TRBD2 (5 bases each). V was shortened by 1 base and J by 9 bases, with 19 bases between the two germline ends. Germline V gene lookup returns CDR1 LGHDT and CDR2 YNNKEL (reference sequence). This CDR3 is built from 16 residues. CDR3 protein: CASSQAGSGLASEQFF. The CDR3 DNA reads as TGTGCCAGCAGCCAAGCAGGGAGTGGGCTAGCAAGTGAGCAGTTCTTC.

This clonotype has only a few counts. This chain uses TRBV24-1 with TRBJ2-3; D gene uncertain. CDR1 KGHDR and CDR2 SFDVKD come from the germline V gene. V dropped 12 bases and J dropped 5 bases, with 11 bases sitting between them. The CDR3 has 11 residues. The CDR3 sequence: CAARRGDTQYF. The CDR3 DNA is TGTGCCGCAAGACGTGGAGATACGCAGTATTTT.

This clonotype has a handful of counts. The chain combines TRBV5-5 with TRBJ2-1, with D possibly called TRBD1 or TRBD2 (6 bases each). The ends were cut back, 3 bases at V and 3 bases at J, with 13 bases in the middle. Germline lookup yields CDR1 SGHKS and CDR2 YYEKEE (reference sequence). The CDR3 length is 15 residues. The CDR3, as DNA: TGTGCCAGCAGCTGGGAACAGGGAGGCTACAATGAGCAGTTCTTC. Amino acids: CASSWEQGGYNEQFF.

The J gene is TRBJ2-3, the V gene TRBV2; 10 bases align to TRBD1. Germline trimming cut 7 bases from V and 4 bases from J; bases unmatched to any gene: 11. Germline V gene lookup returns CDR1 SNHLY and CDR2 FYNNEI. The length of the CDR3 is 16 residues. DNA of the CDR3: TGTGCCAGCATTAAATTCGACAGGGGGCGCGCAGATACGCAGTATTTT. Translation gives CASIKFDRGRADTQYF.

In this sample, this clonotype turned up a few times. The rearrangement uses TRBV20-1 and TRBJ2-7; D is unresolved. Trimming took 1 base from V and 4 from J, leaving 14 bases between them. CDR1 DFQATT and CDR2 SNEGSKA come from the germline V gene (reference sequence). This CDR3 has 14 amino acids. CDR3 DNA sequence: TGCAGTGCTAGAGTTCGCGGAACCTATTACGAGCAGTACTTC. It translates to CSARVRGTYYEQYF.

This clonotype was picked up many times. The V call is TRBV7-2, the J call TRBJ2-1, with a tentative D call TRBD2 (5 bases). The V end was cut by 1 base, the J end by 6 bases, with 10 bases between. The CDR3 extends over 14 amino acids. The V gene's germline CDR1 is SGHTA and CDR2 FQGNSA. The CDR3 DNA is TGTGCCAGCAGCTTAGGGGCTAGCACCAATGAGCAGTTCTTC. Translation: CASSLGASTNEQFF.

This sequence joins TRBV7-6 and TRBJ2-2; D tentatively reads TRBD1 or TRBD2 (5 bases each). V dropped 5 bases and J dropped 0 bases, with 16 bases sitting between them. Germline loops: CDR1 SGHVS, CDR2 FNYEAQ. CDR3 length equals 17 residues. In DNA form, the CDR3 reads TGTGCCAGCAGCCCCTCCCCGGGACCACCGAACACCGGGGAGCTGTTTTTT. This codes for CASSPSPGPPNTGELFF.

At least ten counts were recorded for this clonotype. The V gene is TRBV5-1, the J gene TRBJ2-2; D is uncertain. In germline, CDR1 is SGHRS, CDR2 YFSETQ. The CDR3 spans 15 residues. Trimming removed 3 bases at V and 4 bases at J, with 13 bases between. CDR3 sequence reads: CASSSLEGSTGELFF. CDR3 nucleotides: TGCGCCAGCAGCTCCCTCGAAGGTTCCACCGGGGAGCTGTTTTTT.

The rearrangement joins TRBV2 to TRBJ2-2; 7 bases map to TRBD1. The CDR3 sequence is 15 residues long. The trim removed 6 bases at V and 0 bases at J, leaving 4 bases unmatched. Looked up from germline, CDR1 is SNHLY and CDR2 is FYNNEI. The CDR3 is CASRVDRANTGELFF. In nucleotides, the CDR3 is TGTGCCAGCAGGGTCGACAGGGCGAACACCGGGGAGCTGTTTTTT.

The chain employs TRBV20-1 and TRBJ2-2; D not certain. Germline CDR1 DFQATT, CDR2 SNEGSKA (reference sequence). The CDR3 consists of 10 residues. Trimming cost V 4 bases and J 7 bases, with 4 bases left between them. As DNA, the CDR3 is TGCAGTGCTATAAGCGGGGAGCTGTTTTTT. Translation: CSAISGELFF.

This clonotype was detected many times. The genes are TRBV24-1 and TRBJ2-1, with 8 nucleotides matching TRBD1. Germline CDR1 and CDR2: KGHDR and SFDVKD. J gave up 7 bases and V 0 bases, and 7 bases lay outside the gene matches. This CDR3 has 16 residues. The CDR3 nucleotides are TGTGCCACCAGTGATTTGGGACAGGGAAACAGTAATGAGCAGTTCTTC. Amino acid sequence: CATSDLGQGNSNEQFF.